This TCR beta chain was recovered during a study of shared clonotypes between healthy human individuals (TCRdb year 2020). As for the study more broadly: The cohort included three men and a couple of women between 18 and 49 years of age. Per donor, three plates each were used for CD4 naive and CD4 memory, two for CD8 naive, and one for CD8 memory. To estimate repertoire size and how much clonotype sharing occurs between individuals, the study deeply sequenced the blood TCR repertoires of several healthy adults. Libraries were prepared and TCR repertoires were sequenced by different laboratories using diverse techniques, in order to increase sequencing depth and limit assay-specific biases. Leukapheresis yielded between about 0.94 and 10 billion PBMCs per donor.

Donors were healthy HIV-negative adults with no recently reported acute infections or vaccinations. Every donor was a Caucasian adult residing in Nashville, Tennessee, USA. CD4+ T cells were enriched by magnetic negative selection, after which naive cells were positively selected on CD45RA and the negative fraction was taken as the memory subset. Blood was obtained by leukapheresis, after which PBMCs were separated by Ficoll-Histopaque density gradient centrifugation and cryopreserved in liquid nitrogen vapor phase. Analytical flow cytometry was used to check the purity and quantity of every magnetically sorted T cell population. Genomic DNA was isolated from each sorted fraction and quantified by UV absorbance on a Nanodrop 2000c. TCR CDR3 regions were amplified from genomic DNA by multiplex PCR using the deep immunoSEQ assay. For each cell subset, the extracted genomic DNA was distributed evenly across all wells of several immunoSEQ 96-well plates, and each plate served as one replicate. For sorted subsets, around 200 ng genomic DNA, equal to tens of thousands of T cell genomes, was loaded into each replicate PCR. Purified libraries were quantified with a Qubit 3.0 fluorometer, sized on a Bioanalyzer 2100, and re-quantified with the KAPA Library Quantification kit. Every immunoSEQ 96-well plate was sequenced on a dedicated single-read 150-cycle Illumina NextSeq 550 flow cell. In the paper's pipeline: Because the immunoSEQ output held only junctional sequences and lacked quality scores, the filtering could not match the filtering applied to full-length reads. To assign V/J genes and CDR3, sequences were annotated against IMGT germline references using PyIR, a Python wrapper for IgBLAST v1.9. Any read was removed if the V/J assignment was weak (E-value above 1e-6), the CDR3 was missing, or the read contained stop codons, out-of-frame junctions, or ambiguous translated residues. V3J clonotypes were defined as sequences sharing an identical inferred V gene, J gene, and CDR3 amino acid sequence. The percentage overlap between two repertoires was calculated by dividing the number of shared unique clonotypes by the size of the smaller repertoire. Three approaches were used to assess repertoire richness: RTK rarefaction, the Chao1 estimator, and Recon v2.1 estimates of unobserved clonotypes. Generation probabilities were computed with OLGA for all TCRbeta clonotypes obtained by the gDNA method from several donors. TCRdb retrieved this table from immuneACCESS and kept in-frame rearrangements only. Not all clones are present; in checked studies, unresolved V genes account for under half, and no reason is known for the remainder. V and J calls and clone size are as listed in that table; D and trimming were resolved from the DNA. Across this sample there are under 1,900,000 clones, with about 98.5% seen only once. The leading ten clones occupy about 0.4% of the sample.

Overall study outcomes, separate from this receptor: Higher generation probabilities were observed for clonotypes shared by all four sorted-subset donors than for non-shared clonotypes. Sampling was restricted to blood, and TCR repertoires in tissue are likely to differ from TCR repertoires in blood. Even with the large sequencing depth, rarefaction of the sorted-subset datasets indicated that sequencing was incomplete. Naive subsets generally had larger estimated clonotype richness than memory subsets. Because the study included a small number of donors, the genetic and exposure-history diversity represented was limited. Sharing across several donors was observed for about 5% of naive CD4, about 4% of naive CD8, around 2.5% of memory CD4, and over 0.3% of memory CD8 clonotypes. Based on pairwise subsampling, the degree of clonotype sharing among donors was expected to be affected by sequencing depth.

The CDR3 goes from the cysteine to the phenylalanine over 18 residues. Here the CDR3 DNA is all that survives: 54 bases in frame from base 1. As encoded in the germline V gene, CDR1 is SGHTA while CDR2 is FQGNSA. The germline V end is reduced by 5 bases and the J end by 5 bases; junction bases left unmatched: 19. As regards this clone: Its antigen remains unidentified. No much larger clone exists at a distance of one base, and base qualities are not known.

This clonotype was sampled from a man aged 25 to 40 in good health. Material for sequencing was naive CD4+ T cells sorted from blood. The cell subset or site label here, explained by the study, means: CD45RA+ positively selected. The rearranged segments are TRBV7-2 and TRBJ2-7, with 9 bases aligning to TRBD1. The nucleotides are TGTGCCAGCAGCCCCCTCGTCCACTTACTGGGACAGGGTAACGAGCAGTACTTC. Its translation is CASSPLVHLLGQGNEQYF.